This entry lists 24 T cell receptor beta chains sequenced from one sample in a study of blood T cells in healthy people across ages. Together with a sample-barcoded 5' primer, a J-beta primer mix was included in a second PCR lasting about 6 to 11 cycles. One entry per CDR3 protein results from TCRdb running MiXCR on the 5' RACE reads. This table holds around 750,000 distinct CDR3 sequences, approximately 53% found once. Sequencing used blood. These receptors were taken from a man older than 75 in good health.

This clonotype was seen just once. V and J are TRBV20-1 and TRBJ2-1; D unresolved. This CDR3 has 12 residues. Trimming left V 3 bases short and J 10 bases short, with 13 bases between. CDR1 DFQATT and CDR2 SNEGSKA come from the germline V gene (reference sequence). CDR3 nucleotides: TGCAGTGCTAGGAGGTCCTTGGGCGAGCAGTTCTTC. Protein sequence: CSARRSLGEQFF.

The V call is TRBV29-1, the J call TRBJ2-1; D perhaps matches TRBD2 (6 bases). CDR1 SQVTM and CDR2 ANQGSEA come from the germline V gene. Trimming removed 4 bases at V and 4 bases at J, with 11 bases between. The CDR3 extends over 13 amino acids. In DNA form, the CDR3 reads TGCAGCGTTGGGGGCGGGGAGTACAATGAGCAGTTCTTC. Amino acid sequence: CSVGGGEYNEQFF.

The V call is TRBV5-1, the J call TRBJ1-2; D remains unclear. With 0 bases removed from V and 4 bases from J, the gap between germline ends came to 10 bases. The V gene's germline CDR1 is SGHRS and CDR2 YFSETQ. The CDR3 is 14 residues long. Written as DNA, the CDR3 is TGCGCCAGCAGCTTGGAAATAGGTCTCTATGGCTACACCTTC. Encoded protein: CASSLEIGLYGYTF.

In its sample, this clonotype was seen once. The rearrangement links TRBV2 to TRBJ2-2, with D perhaps TRBD2 (6 bases). Deletions cut 7 bases from V and 1 base from J, with 13 bases between. Germline V gene lookup returns CDR1 SNHLY and CDR2 FYNNEI. The CDR3 spans 15 residues. This CDR3 is CASKGLPRNTGELFF. CDR3 nucleotide sequence: TGTGCCAGCAAAGGACTACCGAGGAACACCGGGGAGCTGTTTTTT.

This clonotype occurred once. The chain is built from TRBV20-1 and TRBJ2-3, with 11 bases fitting TRBD2. CDR1 and CDR2 (germline): DFQATT, SNEGSKA (reference sequence). This CDR3 contains 16 residues. V shed 0 bases, J shed 6 bases, and the junction held 8 bases outside the gene matches. CDR3 residues: CSARDRSLAGGDTQYF. DNA for the CDR3: TGCAGTGCTAGAGATCGAAGTCTAGCGGGAGGTGATACGCAGTATTTT.

V is TRBV21-1 and J is TRBJ2-7; the table's D gene call, TRBD2, was not cross checked with the DNA. TRBV21-1 is flagged as a pseudogene. This CDR3 is 17 amino acids long. The DNA of the CDR3 is TGTGCCAGCAGCAATTCCCTAGCGGGAGGGCCGAGATACGAGCAGTACTTC. Its protein product is CASSNSLAGGPRYEQYF.

The gene calls are TRBV7-6 and TRBJ1-1, with D maybe TRBD1 (6 bases). CDR3 length: 14 residues. Germline loops: CDR1 SGHVS, CDR2 FNYEAQ. Trimming removed 5 bases from V and 4 bases from J, with 14 bases in between. CDR3 coding DNA: TGTGCCAGCAGCACGATACAGGGCGCCACTGAAGCTTTCTTT. This encodes CASSTIQGATEAFF.

The chain is built from TRBV27 and TRBJ2-7, with 8 bases lining up with TRBD2. The ends lost 3 bases at V and 1 base at J; junction bases unmatched: 11. The length of the CDR3 is 17 residues. CDR1 and CDR2 from the germline V gene are MNHEY and SMNVEV (reference sequence). CDR3 in DNA: TGTGCCAGCAGTTTTTCGCTAGCGGGCGCCAGTTCCTACGAGCAGTACTTC. The encoded protein is CASSFSLAGASSYEQYF.

The V gene is TRBV20-1, the J gene TRBJ1-2; 10 bases fit TRBD1. The CDR3 runs to 13 residues. The germline CDR1 and CDR2 sequences are DFQATT and SNEGSKA (reference sequence). V shed 1 base, J shed 4 bases, and the junction held 0 bases outside the gene matches. CDR3 loop: CSARGQGAYGYTF. The CDR3 nucleotides are TGCAGTGCTAGAGGACAGGGGGCCTATGGCTACACCTTC.

This sequence joins TRBV10-3 and TRBJ2-1; tentative D call: TRBD1 (6 bases). The CDR3 is made up of 13 amino acids. Trimming left V 3 bases short and J 5 bases short, with 8 bases between. The germline V gene has CDR1 ENHRY and CDR2 SYGVKD. The CDR3 DNA sequence: TGTGCCATCAGTGACAGGGGTCACAATGAGCAGTTCTTC. It specifies CAISDRGHNEQFF.

This clonotype was seen more than once but under ten times. The J gene is TRBJ2-1, the V gene TRBV5-1, with TRBD1 identical over 10 bases. V shed 0 bases, J shed 7 bases, and the junction held 4 bases outside the gene matches. The CDR3 totals 15 residues. The germline V gene encodes CDR1 SGHRS and CDR2 YFSETQ. This CDR3 reads CASSLVTGGRNEQFF. CDR3 in DNA: TGCGCCAGCAGCTTGGTGACAGGGGGCCGGAATGAGCAGTTCTTC.

The chain combines TRBV6-1 with TRBJ2-7, with 9 bases aligning to TRBD2. The V segment lost 2 bases and the J segment 2 bases; nucleotides outside the gene matches: 4. Germline V gene sequence: CDR1 MNHNS, CDR2 SASEGT. This CDR3 contains 15 residues. The CDR3 nucleotides read TGTGCCAGCAGTGAATGGGCTAGCGGGGCCTACGAGCAGTACTTC. This codes for CASSEWASGAYEQYF.

The chain couples TRBV27 to TRBJ2-5, with D perhaps TRBD2 (7 bases). Germline values: CDR1 MNHEY, CDR2 SMNVEV (reference sequence). V was trimmed by 6 bases and J by 5 bases, leaving 25 bases between them. The CDR3 totals 17 residues. CDR3 sequence (DNA): TGTGCCAGCAGCGTTCTCGGCTGGGGGCGGGGGTCGGAGACCCAGTACTTC. Protein sequence: CASSVLGWGRGSETQYF.

The chain is built from TRBV24-1 and TRBJ2-1; D possibly matches TRBD1 or TRBD2 (7 bases each). Trimming stripped 3 bases from V and 11 bases from J, with 22 bases between. The CDR3 loop spans 16 amino acids. The germline V gene has CDR1 KGHDR and CDR2 SFDVKD. The CDR3 spells CATSDPRTGEGDKQFF. CDR3 DNA: TGTGCCACCAGTGATCCGAGAACAGGGGAGGGGGATAAGCAGTTCTTC.

This clonotype was seen a handful of times. The chain recombines TRBV2 with TRBJ2-3; D gene unclear. V lost 7 bases and J 1 base, leaving 9 bases between the germline ends. There are 13 residues in the CDR3. Germline loops: CDR1 SNHLY, CDR2 FYNNEI. The CDR3 DNA reads TGTGCCAGCACCTCGGACCGCACAGATACGCAGTATTTT. Amino acids: CASTSDRTDTQYF.

The chain uses TRBV3-1 and TRBJ2-7; D tentatively fits TRBD1 or TRBD2 (5 bases each). The CDR3 is made up of 17 amino acids. Germline V lookup: CDR1 LGHDT, CDR2 YNNKEL (reference sequence). Trimming shortened V by 0 bases and J by 4 bases, and 19 bases separated the two germline ends. CDR3 loop: CASSQDGFWGYEYEQYF. The CDR3 DNA reads as TGTGCCAGCAGCCAAGATGGGTTTTGGGGGTATGAGTACGAGCAGTACTTC.

This chain connects TRBV9 to TRBJ1-1, with D tentatively TRBD1 (5 bases). The CDR3 runs 14 residues. CDR1 SGDLS and CDR2 YYNGEE come from the germline V gene. Trimming took 3 bases from V and 1 from J, leaving 10 bases between them. DNA for the CDR3: TGTGCCAGCAGCGGGGACGGAACGAACACTGAAGCTTTCTTT. This encodes CASSGDGTNTEAFF.

The chain's CDR3 is CASRKTGAGEQYF. The CDR3 DNA follows: TGTGCCAGCAGAAAGACAGGGGCCGGCGAGCAGTACTTC. The V gene is TRBV28, the J gene TRBJ2-5, with 8 positions matching TRBD1. The closer fit of TRBJ2-7 to the DNA end suggests the J call may be wrong. The germline V gene has CDR1 MDHEN and CDR2 SYDVKM. CDR3 length: 13 amino acids.

The chain has TRBV20-1 and TRBJ2-4; TRBD1 is a possible D gene (5 bases). The V end lost 3 bases, the J end lost 0 bases, and 12 bases lay between the germline ends. The CDR3 length is 15 residues. Germline V gene lookup returns CDR1 DFQATT and CDR2 SNEGSKA (reference sequence). This CDR3 reads CSASIGQGAKNIQYF. DNA of the CDR3: TGCAGTGCTAGTATTGGGCAGGGAGCCAAAAACATTCAGTACTTC.

The chain employs TRBV7-2 and TRBJ2-1, with unresolved D. This CDR3 spans 14 amino acids. The ends were cut back, 6 bases at V and 3 bases at J, with 12 bases in the middle. CDR1 is SGHTA and CDR2 is FQGNSA in the germline V gene. The CDR3 sequence: CASSPTVGYNEQFF. CDR3 bases: TGTGCCAGCAGTCCTACGGTGGGCTACAATGAGCAGTTCTTC.

The CDR3 reads CASSWGGTISYEQYF. The CDR3 DNA sequence: TGTGCCAGCAGCTGGGGGGGGACTATCTCCTACGAGCAGTACTTC. V is TRBV7-2 and J is TRBJ2-7; 7 bases map to TRBD2. The CDR3 is 15 amino acids. From germline, CDR1 is SGHTA and CDR2 FQGNSA. J lost 0 bases, V lost 4 bases, and 6 bases had no gene match.

The chain combines TRBV4-1 with TRBJ2-1, with 8 bases fitting TRBD2. J gave up 0 bases and V 2 bases, and 6 bases lay outside the gene matches. This CDR3 has 17 residues. CDR1 MGHRA and CDR2 YSYEKL come from the germline V gene. DNA for the CDR3: TGCGCCAGCAGCCAACCCATCACTAGCGGCTCCTACAATGAGCAGTTCTTC. Protein: CASSQPITSGSYNEQFF.

This chain joins TRBV3-1 and TRBJ1-1; tentative D call: TRBD1 (5 bases). The V and J ends lost 1 base and 0 bases respectively, with 9 bases between them. The CDR3 sequence is 15 residues long. Germline V gene lookup returns CDR1 LGHDT and CDR2 YNNKEL (reference sequence). The CDR3, as DNA: TGTGCCAGCAGCCAAGCCTCGGGGCTGAACACTGAAGCTTTCTTT. Its protein product is CASSQASGLNTEAFF. Variable domain in full (rest from reference TRBV3-1 and TRBJ1-1): DTAVSQTPKYLVTQMGNDKSIKCEQNLGHDTMYWYKQDSKKFLKIMFSYNNKELIINETVPNRFSPKSPDKAHLNLHINSLELGDSAVYFCASSQASGLNTEAFFGQGTRLTVV.

This chain joins TRBV6-1 and TRBJ2-1; D is unresolved. Trimming removed 6 bases at V and 9 bases at J, with 9 bases between. This CDR3 has 11 amino acids. Germline loops: CDR1 MNHNS, CDR2 SASEGT. CDR3 sequence (DNA): TGTGCCAGCAGCGCTCCTAGTGAGCAGTTCTTC. The encoded protein is CASSAPSEQFF.